A single sample is the source of the 4 T cell receptor beta chains below, sequenced in a study of shared clonotypes between healthy human individuals. Some clones are missing from TCRdb's copy, which holds only in-frame ones; the method was immunoSEQ multiplex PCR. The sample yields some 530,000 clones, almost 80% seen once. The specimen sequenced was PBMCs. These receptor sequences come from a woman aged 40 to 49 in good health. Some clones in this sample may be carry-over from other donors' samples.

This CDR3 is CASAAGEQFF. CDR3 nucleotides: TGTGCCTCGGCGGCGGGGGAGCAGTTCTTC. V usage is TRBV7-8 and J usage is TRBJ2-1, with a weak D call TRBD2 (6 bases). With 11 bases removed from V and 10 bases from J, the gap between germline ends came to 12 bases. CDR1 and CDR2 (germline): SGHVS, FQNEAQ. The CDR3 runs to 10 residues.

This chain connects TRBV28 to TRBJ1-5; D is ambiguous. V lost 6 bases to trimming and J lost 0 bases, with 24 bases between them. This CDR3 is built from 19 residues. Looked up from germline, CDR1 is MDHEN and CDR2 is SYDVKM. In nucleotides, the CDR3 is TGTGCCAGCAGCAAGCAAACCCGACCTGACATATATAGCAATCAGCCCCAGCATTTT. As protein: CASSKQTRPDIYSNQPQHF.

This clone was detected a few times. The chain joins TRBV4-2 to TRBJ2-1; 9 bases are a match to TRBD2. CDR1 is LGHNA and CDR2 is YNFKEQ in the germline V gene. The ends lost 4 bases at V and 5 bases at J; junction bases unmatched: 6. The length of the CDR3 is 15 residues. Here the CDR3 reads CASSRRLAGDNEQFF. Here the CDR3 DNA reads TGTGCCAGCAGCCGGCGCTTAGCGGGAGACAATGAGCAGTTCTTC.

This chain uses TRBV2 with TRBJ2-5, with D perhaps matching TRBD1 (5 bases). This CDR3 is 14 amino acids long. CDR1 SNHLY and CDR2 FYNNEI come from the germline V gene. V lost 2 bases and J lost 5, with 12 bases in between. The CDR3, as DNA: TGTGCCAGCAGTGAACAGGGTGGGCGCGAGACCCAGTACTTC. It codes for CASSEQGGRETQYF.